This TCR beta chain was sequenced for a study of blood T cells in healthy people across ages. A second about 6 to 12 cycle PCR used barcoded and J-beta primers. Sequencing recovered at least 2.5 million CDR3-containing paired-end reads from each sample. From the 5' RACE reads, TCRdb called clonotypes with MiXCR, one entry per CDR3 protein. The table records approximately 810,000 distinct CDR3 sequences, around 34% of them present only once. There are a few counts of this clonotype. Isolated per sample were at least 6 million PBMCs. This CDR3 comprises 15 residues. The germline V gene encodes CDR1 MGHRA and CDR2 YSYEKL. V shed 1 base and J shed 5 bases, with 14 bases lying between them.

Sample: blood. The receptor's source is a man younger than 35 in good health. V usage is TRBV4-1 and J usage is TRBJ1-1, with a possible D match to TRBD1 (5 bases). CDR3 sequence (DNA): TGCGCCAGCAGCCAAGTGCGGGGGGGTAGAACTGAAGCTTTCTTT. Translating it yields CASSQVRGGRTEAFF.